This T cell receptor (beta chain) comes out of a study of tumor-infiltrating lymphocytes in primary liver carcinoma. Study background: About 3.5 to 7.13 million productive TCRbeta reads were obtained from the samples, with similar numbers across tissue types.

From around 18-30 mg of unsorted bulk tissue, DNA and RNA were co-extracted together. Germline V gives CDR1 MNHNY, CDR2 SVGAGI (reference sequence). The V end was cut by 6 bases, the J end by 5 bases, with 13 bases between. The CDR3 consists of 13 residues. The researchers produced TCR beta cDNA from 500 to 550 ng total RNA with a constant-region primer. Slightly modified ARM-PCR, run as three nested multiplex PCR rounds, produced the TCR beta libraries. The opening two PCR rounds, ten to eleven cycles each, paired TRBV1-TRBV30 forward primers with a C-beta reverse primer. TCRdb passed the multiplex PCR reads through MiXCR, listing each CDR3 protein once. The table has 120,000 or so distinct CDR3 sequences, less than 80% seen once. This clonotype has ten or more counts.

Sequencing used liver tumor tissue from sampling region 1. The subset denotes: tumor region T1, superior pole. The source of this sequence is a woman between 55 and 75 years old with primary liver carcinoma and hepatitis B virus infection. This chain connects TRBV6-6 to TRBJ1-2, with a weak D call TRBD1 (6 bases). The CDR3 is CASSQGQQYGYTF. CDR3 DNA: TGTGCCAGCAGCCAGGGACAACAATATGGCTACACCTTC.